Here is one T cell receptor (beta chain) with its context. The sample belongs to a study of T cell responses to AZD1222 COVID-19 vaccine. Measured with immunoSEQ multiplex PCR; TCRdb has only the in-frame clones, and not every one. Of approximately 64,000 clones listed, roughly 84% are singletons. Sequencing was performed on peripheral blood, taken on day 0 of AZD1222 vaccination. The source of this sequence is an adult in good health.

CDR3 bases: TGTGCCAGCAGCTATACAGGGAAGGGAAACACCATATATTTT. Translated: CASSYTGKGNTIYF. V usage is TRBV7-9 and J usage is TRBJ1-3; perhaps TRBD1 as D (6 bases). The germline gives CDR1 SEHNR, CDR2 FQNEAQ (reference sequence). The germline V and J ends were trimmed by 4 bases and 4 bases, with 11 bases remaining between them. The CDR3 runs to 14 residues. Combining the CDR3 with reference TRBV7-9 and TRBJ1-3 gives the whole variable domain DTGVSQNPRHKITKRGQNVTFRCDPISEHNRLYWYRQTLGQGPEFLTYFQNEAQLEKSRLLSDRFSAERPKGSFSTLEIQRTEQGDSAMYLCASSYTGKGNTIYFGEGSWLTVV.